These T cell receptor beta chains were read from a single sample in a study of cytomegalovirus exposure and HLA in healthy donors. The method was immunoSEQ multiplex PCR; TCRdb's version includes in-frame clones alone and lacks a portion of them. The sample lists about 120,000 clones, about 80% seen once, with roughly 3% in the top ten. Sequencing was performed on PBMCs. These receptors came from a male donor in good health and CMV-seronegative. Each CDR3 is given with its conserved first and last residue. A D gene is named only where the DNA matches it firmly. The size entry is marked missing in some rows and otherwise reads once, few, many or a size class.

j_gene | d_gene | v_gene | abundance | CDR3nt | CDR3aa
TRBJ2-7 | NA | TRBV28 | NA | TGTGCCAGCAGTTTACCCGGGATGATCTACGAGCAGTACTTC | CASSLPGMIYEQYF
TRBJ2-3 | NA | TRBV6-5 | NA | TGTGCCAGCAGGCTAGGTAGCACAGATACGCAGTATTTT | CASRLGSTDTQYF
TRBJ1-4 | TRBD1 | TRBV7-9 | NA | TGTTCCAGCAGCGCATCGGGACAGGGGGCAAATGAAAAACTGTTTTTT | CSSSASGQGANEKLFF
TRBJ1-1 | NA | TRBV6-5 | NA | TGTGCCAGCAGCCGACCCGAGGGGCGGGGGGCTTTCTTT | CASSRPEGRGAFF
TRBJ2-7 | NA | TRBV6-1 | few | TGTGCCAGCAGTGAAGCAGTAACCTCCAGGGGCATCGACGAGCAGTACTTC | CASSEAVTSRGIDEQYF
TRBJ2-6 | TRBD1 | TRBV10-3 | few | TGTGCCATCAGTGCCGGGACAGATTACTCTGGGGCCAACGTCCTGACTTTC | CAISAGTDYSGANVLTF
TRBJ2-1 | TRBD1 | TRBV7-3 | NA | TGTGCCAGCAGCTGGGACAGGGACAATGAGCAGTTCTTC | CASSWDRDNEQFF
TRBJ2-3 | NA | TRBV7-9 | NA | TGTGCCAGCAGCTTGGTTCAGGGCCAGGGGACGCAGTATTTT | CASSLVQGQGTQYF
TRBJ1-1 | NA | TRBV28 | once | TGTGCCAGCAGTACCTGGGGGGGTTCGACTGAAGCTTTCTTT | CASSTWGGSTEAFF
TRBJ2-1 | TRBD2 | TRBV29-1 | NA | TGCAGCGTGCGCTTAGCGGGGGGCGGCGAGCAGTTCTTC | CSVRLAGGGEQFF
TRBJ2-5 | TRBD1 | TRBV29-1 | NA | TGCAGCGGGGGGACAGGGGGTCGGTCCGAGACCCAGTACTTC | CSGGTGGRSETQYF
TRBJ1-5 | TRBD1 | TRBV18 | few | TGTGCCAGCTCACCGGGACAGGGTCGGGACCAGCCCCAGCATTTT | CASSPGQGRDQPQHF
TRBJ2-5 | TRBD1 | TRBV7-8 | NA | TGTGCCAGCAGCTTAGCGAACAGGGGGCAAGAGACCCAGTACTTC | CASSLANRGQETQYF
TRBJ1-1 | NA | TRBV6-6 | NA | TGTGCCAGCAGTGAGAGGAGCGACACTGAAGCTTTCTTT | CASSERSDTEAFF
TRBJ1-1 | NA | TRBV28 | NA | TGTGCCAGCAGTTTATACCAGTCGGACAGTATGACTTTCTTT | CASSLYQSDSMTFF
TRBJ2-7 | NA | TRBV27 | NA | TGTGCCAGCAGTCCCTCCAACCTTCTAGGGGTCCCCTACGAGCAGTACTTC | CASSPSNLLGVPYEQYF
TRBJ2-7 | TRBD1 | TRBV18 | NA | TGTGCCAGCTCACCGACCGGGACAGGGTCGTACGAGCAGTACTTC | CASSPTGTGSYEQYF
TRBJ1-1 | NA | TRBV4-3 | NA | TGCGCCAGCAGCCAGGTGGGAGGGGTGAACACTGAAGCTTTCTTT | CASSQVGGVNTEAFF
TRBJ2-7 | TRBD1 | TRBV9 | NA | TGTGCCAGCAGCGTCGGACAGGAATTAGGTTTTTTCGAGCAGTACTTC | CASSVGQELGFFEQYF
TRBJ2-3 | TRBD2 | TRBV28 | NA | TGTGCCAGCAGTACCTACTGGACTAGCGGGACCACAGATACGCAGTATTTT | CASSTYWTSGTTDTQYF
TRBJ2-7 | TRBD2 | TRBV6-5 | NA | TGTGCCAGCCTAAGTAGCGGGAGATCCCCCGAGCAGTACTTC | CASLSSGRSPEQYF
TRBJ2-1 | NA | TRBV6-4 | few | TGTGCCAGCAGTGCGGGATCCTACAATGAGCAGTTCTTC | CASSAGSYNEQFF
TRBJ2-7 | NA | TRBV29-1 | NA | TGCAGCGTTATCACTAGCTACGAGCAGTACTTC | CSVITSYEQYF
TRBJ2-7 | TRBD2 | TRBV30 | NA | TGTGCCTGGAGTGTACGCCCTAGCGGGAGTTCCGAGCAGTACTTC | CAWSVRPSGSSEQYF
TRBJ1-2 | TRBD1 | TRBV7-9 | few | TGTGCCAGCAGCTCCGCCATCACAGGGGGTTATGGCTACACCTTC | CASSSAITGGYGYTF
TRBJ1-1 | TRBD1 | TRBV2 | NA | TGTGCCAGCAGCGCGGGACAGGGGGCGGGAGCTTTCTTT | CASSAGQGAGAFF
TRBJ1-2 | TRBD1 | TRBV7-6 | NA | TGTGCCAGCAGCTTGTCAGGGGGCACAGGATTCTATGGCTACACCTTC | CASSLSGGTGFYGYTF
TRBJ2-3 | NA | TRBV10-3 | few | TGTGCCATCAGTGAGTCCCTAGCGTCGGATACGCAGTATTTT | CAISESLASDTQYF
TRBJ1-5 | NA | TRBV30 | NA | TGTGCCTGGAGCCTCACTGGGCAACCCCAGCATTTT | CAWSLTGQPQHF
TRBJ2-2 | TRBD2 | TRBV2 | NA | TGTGCCAGCAGTGAGCGGGAGTCAGACTACGGGGAGCTGTTTTTT | CASSERESDYGELFF
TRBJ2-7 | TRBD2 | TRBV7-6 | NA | TGTGCCAGCAGCCGATCTGGACTAGCATACGAGCAGTACTTC | CASSRSGLAYEQYF
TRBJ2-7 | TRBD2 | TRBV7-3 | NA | TGTGCCAGCAGCCAGAGCGGGGGGCCATACGAGCAGTACTTC | CASSQSGGPYEQYF
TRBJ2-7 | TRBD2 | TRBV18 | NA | TGTGCCAGCTCACCAACGGGGGGCGAGCAGTACTTC | CASSPTGGEQYF
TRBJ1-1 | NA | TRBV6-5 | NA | TGTGCCAGCAGGAAACAGTTGAACACTGAAGCTTTCTTT | CASRKQLNTEAFF
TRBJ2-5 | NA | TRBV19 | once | TGTGCCACCTCCAGGGGTGGTGAGACCCAGTACTTC | CATSRGGETQYF
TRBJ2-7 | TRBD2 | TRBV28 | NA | TGTGCCAGCAGTGGGTGGACTAGCGGGAGTTACGAGCAGTACTTC | CASSGWTSGSYEQYF
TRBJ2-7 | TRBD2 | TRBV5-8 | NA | TGTGCCAGCAGCCCTCGGGGGCAGCACGGGAGGGCCAGGAACGAGCAGTACTTC | CASSPRGQHGRARNEQYF
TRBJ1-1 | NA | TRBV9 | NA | TGTGCCAGCAGCCTACGGGTTCCGAGCGACACTGAAGCTTTCTTT | CASSLRVPSDTEAFF
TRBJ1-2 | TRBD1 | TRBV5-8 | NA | TGTGCCAGCAGTATGGCAGGGGGCTCTGGCTACACCTTC | CASSMAGGSGYTF